This T cell receptor (beta chain) derives from a study of T cell changes during pregnancy in multiple sclerosis (dated by TCRdb to the late 2010s). Regarding the research as a whole: The study looked at changes in the T cell repertoire across pregnancy in women with multiple sclerosis.

For this clone: No antigen is known for it. Nothing much larger sits one base from this clone, and base qualities are not available.

Deletion took 2 bases off V and 8 bases off J, with a span of 10 bases between the germline ends. Looking up the germline V gene yields CDR1 SGDLS and CDR2 YYNGEE. Its CDR3 holds 12 amino acids, cysteine through phenylalanine. The retained sequence is limited to the CDR3, 36 bases, with the frame set at the first base. Receptors were amplified or captured by the immunoSEQ multiplex PCR assay. Held by TCRdb, this immuneACCESS table contains in-frame sequences only and omits some clones. Under half of the omission traces to an unresolved V gene where checked; the cause of the rest is unknown. The sample profile shows approximately 69,000 clones; roughly 90% of them were found once. The ten biggest clones cover roughly 0.29% of the sample.

The chain is made from TRBV9 and TRBJ1-2, with the D gene not clear enough to name. The receptor was derived from a female donor in good health, enrolled as a control in a pregnancy study. The starting material was CD4+ T cells from peripheral blood mononuclear cells, obtained in the third trimester of pregnancy. In nucleotides, the sequence is TGTGCCAGCAGCGTCATTGCGGGGGGCTACACCTTC. This translates into CASSVIAGGYTF. Reference TRBV9 and TRBJ1-2 genes cover what lies past the CDR3, so the full variable domain is DSGVTQTPKHLITATGQRVTLRCSPRSGDLSVYWYQQSLDQGLQFLIQYYNGEERAKGNILERFSAQQFPDLHSELNLSSLELGDSALYFCASSVIAGGYTFGSGTRLTVV.